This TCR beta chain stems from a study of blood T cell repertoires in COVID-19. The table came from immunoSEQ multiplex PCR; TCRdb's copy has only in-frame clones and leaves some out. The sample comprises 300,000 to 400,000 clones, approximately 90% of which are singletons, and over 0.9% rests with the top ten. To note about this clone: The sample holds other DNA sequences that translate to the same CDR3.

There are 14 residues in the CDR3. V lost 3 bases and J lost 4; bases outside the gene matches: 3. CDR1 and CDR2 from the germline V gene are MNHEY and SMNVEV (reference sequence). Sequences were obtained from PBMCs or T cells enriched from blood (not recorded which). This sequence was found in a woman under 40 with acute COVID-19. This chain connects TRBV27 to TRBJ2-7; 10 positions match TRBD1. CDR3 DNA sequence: TGTGCCAGCAGTTTGGGACAGGGGACTTACGAGCAGTACTTC. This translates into CASSLGQGTYEQYF.